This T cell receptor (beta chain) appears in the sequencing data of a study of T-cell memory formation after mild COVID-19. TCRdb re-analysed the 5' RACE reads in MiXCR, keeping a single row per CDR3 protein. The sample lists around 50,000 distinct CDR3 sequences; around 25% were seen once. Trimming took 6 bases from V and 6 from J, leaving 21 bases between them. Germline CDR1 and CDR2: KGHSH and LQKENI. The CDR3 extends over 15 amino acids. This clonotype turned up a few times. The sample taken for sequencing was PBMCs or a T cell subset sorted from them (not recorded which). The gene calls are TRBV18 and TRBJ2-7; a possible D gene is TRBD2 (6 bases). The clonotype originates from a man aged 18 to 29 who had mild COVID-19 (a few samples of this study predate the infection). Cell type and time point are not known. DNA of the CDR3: TGTGCCAGCTCGCCAGATTTCAGGCGGGACTCCGAGCAGTACGTC. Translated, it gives CASSPDFRRDSEQYV.